This TCR beta chain was recovered during a study of monozygotic twins with inflammatory bowel disease. Input per TCR library consisted of around 3.5 ug of total RNA. TCRdb re-called the 5' RACE reads; one entry per CDR3 protein, DNA not given. The table for this sample gives approximately 400,000 distinct CDR3 sequences. Study outcomes and limitations: Varied immunosuppressive treatments among patients may have increased repertoire variability. It was in IBD patients that TCRbeta diversity (inverse Simpson) was lower than in healthy co-twins.

Per donor, about 2.5 ml of blood was collected and frozen. About this clonotype: Antigen specificity is unknown.

This sequence was found in a human donor with ulcerative colitis or Crohn's disease, or a healthy co-twin of an affected twin (not recorded which). Specimen: blood.

Here the CDR3 reads CASSSPWGRGETQYF. The chain uses TRBV7-2 and TRBJ2-5; absent DNA, TCRdb's TRBD1 call cannot be checked. Germline assignment: CDR1 SGHTA and CDR2 FQGNSA. The CDR3 consists of 15 residues.